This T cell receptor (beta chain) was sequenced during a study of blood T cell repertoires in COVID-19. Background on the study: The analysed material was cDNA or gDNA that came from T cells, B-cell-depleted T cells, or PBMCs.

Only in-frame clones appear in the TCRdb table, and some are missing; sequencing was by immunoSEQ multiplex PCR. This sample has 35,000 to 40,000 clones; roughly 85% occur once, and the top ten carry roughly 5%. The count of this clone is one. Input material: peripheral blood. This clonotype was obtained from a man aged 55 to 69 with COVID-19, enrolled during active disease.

The CDR3 bases are TGTGCCAGCAGTTCTCTGGGCGGCGGGAGGGATCAGCCCCAGCATTTT. Protein product: CASSSLGGGRDQPQHF. V usage is TRBV28 and J usage is TRBJ1-5; D is unclear. CDR3 length: 16 amino acids. The V end was cut by 4 bases, the J end by 5 bases, with 18 bases between. CDR1 is MDHEN and CDR2 is SYDVKM in the germline V gene.